The 2 T cell receptor beta chains in this list originate from one sample, sequenced in a study of T cell clonality in common variable immunodeficiency. Study observations and caveats: Reportedly, TCR beta sequences from common variable immunodeficiency showed fewer deletions and N-nucleotide insertions.

The repertoire was sequenced with immunoSEQ multiplex PCR; TCRdb's copy has only in-frame clones and lacks some. The sample offers 15,000 to 20,000 clones and no singletons, the top ten holding roughly 2.5%. Their target antigens are unknown. Material: peripheral blood mononuclear cells. These receptors all come from a human donor with common variable immunodeficiency.

This clone was observed many times. The CDR3 end is not reached by the read, which stops 3 residues before it; the germline J gene fills it in. V is TRBV20-1 and J is TRBJ2-1; TRBD2 matches 16 bases. This CDR3 spans 17 amino acids. The V segment lost 6 bases and the J segment 1 base; nucleotides outside the gene matches: 6. CDR1 is DFQATT, CDR2 SNEGSKA, per germline (reference sequence). The sequenced part of the CDR3 DNA is TGCAGTGCCGCGGGACTAGCGGGAGGGTCGTCCTACAATGAG. This encodes CSAAGLAGGSSYNE. The whole CDR3 is CSAAGLAGGSSYNEQFF.

This clone was observed many times. Partial CDR3 DNA: TGTGCCAGCAGTACTACAGCGGGAGGC. Its protein product is CASSTTAGG. The whole CDR3 sequence is CASSTTAGGYTF. J is TRBJ1-2 and V is TRBV7-9, with D unclear. The CDR3 extends 3 residues past the end of the read, so its final part is completed from the germline J gene. Germline lookup yields CDR1 SEHNR and CDR2 FQNEAQ (reference sequence). The CDR3 loop spans 12 amino acids.